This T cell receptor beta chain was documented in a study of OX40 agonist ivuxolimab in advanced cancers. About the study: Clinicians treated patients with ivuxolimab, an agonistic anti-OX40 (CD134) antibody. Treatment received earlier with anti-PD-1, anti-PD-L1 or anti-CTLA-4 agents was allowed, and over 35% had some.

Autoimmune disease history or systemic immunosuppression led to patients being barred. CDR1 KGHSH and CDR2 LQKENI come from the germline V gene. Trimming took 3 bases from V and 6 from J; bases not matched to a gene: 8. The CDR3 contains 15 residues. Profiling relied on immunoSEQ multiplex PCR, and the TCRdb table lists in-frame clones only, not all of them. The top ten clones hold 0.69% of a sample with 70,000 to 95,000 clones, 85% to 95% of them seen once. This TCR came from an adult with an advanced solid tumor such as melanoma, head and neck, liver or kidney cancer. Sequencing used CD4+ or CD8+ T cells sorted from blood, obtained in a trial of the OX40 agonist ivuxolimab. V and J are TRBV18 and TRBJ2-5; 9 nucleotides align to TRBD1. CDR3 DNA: TGTGCCAGCTCACCTGCCGGGACAGGGACCCAGACCCAGTACTTC. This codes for CASSPAGTGTQTQYF.